This T cell receptor (beta chain) came from a study of T cells in Graves' hyperthyroidism and ophthalmopathy. The wider study: Peripheral blood sampling occurred at initial diagnosis, before any treatment. General observations from the study: Most clonotypes expanded in the thyroid (above 0.001) were also present in blood. Ophthalmopathy stood apart from stable hyperthyroidism in a 13 V-J model.

When ophthalmopathy did not progress within 18 months, Graves' hyperthyroidism was considered stable. Trimming stripped 7 bases from V and 3 bases from J, with 17 bases between. Germline V gene sequence: CDR1 SGHRS, CDR2 YFSETQ. The CDR3 is made up of 14 amino acids. RNA transcripts gave rise to amplified TCR beta CDR3 regions. In the first-round RT-PCR of the TCR CDR3, the HTBI primer set was used. TCRdb fed the multiplex PCR reads into MiXCR, producing one record per CDR3 protein. Of about 420,000 distinct CDR3 sequences in the sample, around a sixth were seen once. A few counts support this clonotype. Its antigen is not known.

This clonotype originated in a woman aged 18-30 years with Graves' hyperthyroidism. This chain uses TRBV5-1 with TRBJ2-7, with D perhaps TRBD1 (6 bases). Sequenced sample: blood. The CDR3 DNA reads as TGCGCCAGCCAACAGGGAAGTGGAGGCTACGAGCAGTACTTC. Translated: CASQQGSGGYEQYF.